Here is one TCR beta chain with its context. No antigen is known for it. The sample belongs to a study of T cell responses to AZD1222 COVID-19 vaccine. Findings of the study overall: At baseline, just a handful of AZD1222 recipients tested seropositive. The donor cohort was predominantly white British with a female majority, and clonal diversity may have been underestimated. Vaccine-related CD4 TCRs covered spike, predominating at 160-218 and 743-854.

The V gene's germline CDR1 is SGDLS and CDR2 YYNGEE. There are 16 residues in the CDR3. V gave up 4 bases and J gave up 10 bases; unmatched junction bases: 16. Generated by immunoSEQ multiplex PCR, the TCRdb table keeps only in-frame clones and is missing some. The sample gives about 84,000 clones, 70% to 90% of which show up once; 12% is in the top ten. The V gene is TRBV9, the J gene TRBJ1-1, with 10 bases identical to TRBD1. The receptor was isolated from an adult who received the AZD1222 COVID-19 vaccine. This sample comprised peripheral blood, obtained 28 days after the second AZD1222 dose. In nucleotides, the CDR3 is TGTGCCAGCAGCCTCACTGACAGGGGGCAAGGGAGTGGAGCTTTCTTT. Residues: CASSLTDRGQGSGAFF.